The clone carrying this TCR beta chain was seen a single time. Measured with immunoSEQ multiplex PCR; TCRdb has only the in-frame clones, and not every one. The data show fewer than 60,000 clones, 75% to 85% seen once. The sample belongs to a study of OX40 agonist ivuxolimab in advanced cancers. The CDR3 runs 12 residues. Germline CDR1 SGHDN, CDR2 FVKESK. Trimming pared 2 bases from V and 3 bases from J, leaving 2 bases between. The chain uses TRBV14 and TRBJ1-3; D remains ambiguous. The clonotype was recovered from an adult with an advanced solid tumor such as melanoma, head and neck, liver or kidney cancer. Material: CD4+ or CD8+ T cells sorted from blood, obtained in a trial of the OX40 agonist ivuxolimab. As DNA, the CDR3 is TGTGCCAGCAGCCAATTTGGAAACACCATATATTTT. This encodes CASSQFGNTIYF.